This T cell receptor beta chain stems from a study of CD8+ T cells in alopecia areata (dated by TCRdb to the late 2010s). Looking at the study overall: Treated patients were enrolled in an open-label pilot trial of oral tofacitinib, 5 to 10 mg twice daily, for moderate-to-severe alopecia areata. Biopsies were taken from tofacitinib-treated patients at baseline and at 4 and 24 weeks of treatment, and a later scalp biopsy was taken in several of the tofacitinib-treated patients. Tofacitinib was administered for 6 to 18 months, and 6 months of follow-up off drug were then conducted to assess delayed response and recurrence. On the human side, TCRbeta sequencing was run on scalp tissue and on sorted CD4+ and CD8+ peripheral blood T cells from healthy controls and from alopecia areata patients with either patchy or totalis/universalis disease. RNA was obtained with the PAXgene miRNA kit for fixed scalp, the miRNeasy kit for PBMCs, and the RNeasy kit for mouse skin. Scalp clonality was compared across normal scalp (n=4), patchy alopecia areata scalp (n=8), and alopecia totalis/universalis scalp (n=8). In both human patients and the C3H/HeJ mouse model, the study applied high-throughput TCRbeta sequencing to look at T cell clonal expansion in alopecia areata. TCRbeta CDR3 regions were amplified by immunoSEQ multiplex PCR with 35 Vbeta forward and 13 Jbeta reverse primers. Overall study outcomes, separate from this receptor: Resident alphabeta T cells in normal human skin are also sequenced, complicating scalp TCR repertoire analysis, unlike mouse skin dominated by gammadelta T cells. Higher clonality and more expanded CD8+ clones were observed in lesional scalp than in normal scalp, particularly in alopecia totalis/universalis, a finding suggestive of antigenic drive. Shared TCR sequences between patients were less evident than in mice, which may be partly attributable to HLA diversity in the patient population.

The method was the immunoSEQ multiplex PCR assay. RNA was extracted from all samples and reverse transcribed into cDNA as template for TCR sequencing. SuperScript III was used for first-strand cDNA synthesis, primed with a 2:1 mix of oligo-dT and random hexamers. Amplification bias was assessed with a synthetic immune receptor repertoire, and residual bias was removed computationally. Per the authors' processing: Raw reads were preprocessed to remove errors, and CDR3 was defined by IMGT conventions from the conserved cysteine to phenylalanine. To get clonality, Shannon entropy was normalized by log2 of the number of productive unique TCRs and the result was subtracted from 1. Scalp TCRbeta sequences were cross-referenced with sorted blood CD4 and CD8 repertoires so that the CD4 or CD8 identity of scalp clones could be inferred. TCRdb holds this immuneACCESS table with in-frame rearrangements only. Some clones are missing; in checked studies, unresolved V genes explain under half, and the rest has no known cause. The V and J calls and clone size come from that table; D and trimming were worked out from the DNA. For this sample the table gives about 150,000 clones, of which around 55% were detected only once. Approximately 19% of the sample is taken by the ten largest.

The time point label corresponds to: baseline before oral tofacitinib. Peripheral blood and lesional scalp punch biopsies were obtained from patients with alopecia areata. After PBMCs were isolated by density centrifugation and stained for CD3, CD4 and CD8, a FACSAria was used to sort CD4+ and CD8+ T cells. On this clone itself: No antigen is known for it. No base quality information exists; no much larger clone differs at one position.

Its CDR3 holds 13 amino acids, cysteine through phenylalanine. Only the CDR3 portion is preserved as DNA: 39 bases, with reading frame beginning at the first base. V is shortened by 6 bases, J by 3 bases, and the region joining them spans 12 bases. Taken from the germline V gene, the CDR1 and CDR2 loops are MNHEY and SVGAGI. The material sequenced was CD8+ T cells sorted from blood, taken at week 0. The chain links TRBV6-5 with TRBJ2-7, and perhaps TRBD2 as D gene, on 5 matching bases. The source is a human donor with alopecia areata. CDR3 loop: CASRPPGDYEQYF. The DNA sequence follows: TGTGCCAGCAGACCCCCCGGGGACTACGAGCAGTACTTC.